This TCR beta chain was retrieved from a study of OX40 agonist ivuxolimab in advanced cancers. This table comes from immunoSEQ multiplex PCR, and its TCRdb copy is limited to in-frame clones, with some not included. The table lists about 110,000 clones, about 92% of them singletons. Between the trimmed V and J ends, which lost 8 bases and 6 bases, there was a span of 13 bases. CDR1 SGHAT and CDR2 FQNNGV come from the germline V gene. The CDR3 extends over 12 amino acids. The gene calls are TRBV11-2 and TRBJ1-2; D unclear. The sample consisted of CD4+ or CD8+ T cells sorted from blood, taken in a trial of the OX40 agonist ivuxolimab. The sequence derives from an adult with an advanced solid tumor such as melanoma, head and neck, liver or kidney cancer. The CDR3 loop is CASRGRQDGYTF. The CDR3 coding sequence is TGTGCCAGCCGTGGTCGTCAGGATGGCTACACCTTC.